This T cell receptor beta chain originates from a study of blood T cell repertoires in COVID-19. The wider study: Samples of COVID-19 (acute and convalescent) were obtained from the United States, Italy and Spain. In each case, the material was cDNA or gDNA derived from T cells, B-cell-depleted T cells, or PBMCs.

As handled by the study authors: Amplification from reference gene primers served as the basis for estimated nucleated cell counts. Profiled with immunoSEQ multiplex PCR; TCRdb holds only in-frame clones, not every one. For V, J and clone size, that table is used; D and trimming come from the DNA. The sample yields roughly 100,000 clones, approximately 90% seen once. The Seattle patients, enrolled during active infection, were followed longitudinally. Germline values: CDR1 MNHEY, CDR2 SVGEGT. Trimming removed 5 bases from V and 3 bases from J; junction bases left unmatched: 7. The CDR3 loop spans 16 amino acids.

V is TRBV6-2 or TRBV6-3 and J is TRBJ2-1; TRBD2 agrees at 10 bases. Input material: peripheral blood. The receptor comes from a woman aged 50 to 60 with COVID-19, enrolled during active disease. The CDR3 reads CASSQGIAGGYNEQFF. The CDR3 DNA reads as TGTGCCAGCAGTCAGGGGATAGCGGGGGGCTACAATGAGCAGTTCTTC.